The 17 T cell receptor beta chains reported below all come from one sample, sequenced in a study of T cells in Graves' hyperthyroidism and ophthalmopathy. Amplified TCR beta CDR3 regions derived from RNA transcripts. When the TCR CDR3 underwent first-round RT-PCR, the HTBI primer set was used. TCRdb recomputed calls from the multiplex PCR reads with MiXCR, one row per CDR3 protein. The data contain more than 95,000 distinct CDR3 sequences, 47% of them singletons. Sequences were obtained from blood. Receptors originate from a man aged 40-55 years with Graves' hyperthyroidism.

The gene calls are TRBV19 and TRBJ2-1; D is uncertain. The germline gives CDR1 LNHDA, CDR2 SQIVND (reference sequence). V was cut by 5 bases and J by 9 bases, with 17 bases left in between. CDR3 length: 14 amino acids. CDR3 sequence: CASSPLPDNSEQFF. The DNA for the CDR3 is TGTGCCAGTAGTCCCCTTCCCGACAATAGTGAGCAGTTCTTC.

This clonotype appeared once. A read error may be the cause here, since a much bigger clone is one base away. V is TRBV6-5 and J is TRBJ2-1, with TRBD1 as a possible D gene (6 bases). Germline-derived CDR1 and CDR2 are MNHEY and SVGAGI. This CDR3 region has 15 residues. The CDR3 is CTSSLRTGSYNEQFF. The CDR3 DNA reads TGTACCAGCAGTTTAAGAACAGGGTCTTACAATGAGCAGTTCTTC.

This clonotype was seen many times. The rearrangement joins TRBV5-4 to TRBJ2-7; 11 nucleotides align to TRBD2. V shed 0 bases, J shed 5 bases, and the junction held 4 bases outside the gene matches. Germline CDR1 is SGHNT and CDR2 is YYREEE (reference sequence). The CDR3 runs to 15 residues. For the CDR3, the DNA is TGTGCCAGCAGCTTGGGTAGCGGGAGGGGCCACGAGCAGTACTTC. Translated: CASSLGSGRGHEQYF.

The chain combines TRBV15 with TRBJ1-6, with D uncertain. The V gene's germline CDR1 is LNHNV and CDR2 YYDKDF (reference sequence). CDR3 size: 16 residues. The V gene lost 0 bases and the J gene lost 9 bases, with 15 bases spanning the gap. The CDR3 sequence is CATSRDRSSGFSPLHF. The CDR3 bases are TGTGCCACCAGCAGAGATCGGAGCTCTGGGTTTTCACCCCTCCACTTT.

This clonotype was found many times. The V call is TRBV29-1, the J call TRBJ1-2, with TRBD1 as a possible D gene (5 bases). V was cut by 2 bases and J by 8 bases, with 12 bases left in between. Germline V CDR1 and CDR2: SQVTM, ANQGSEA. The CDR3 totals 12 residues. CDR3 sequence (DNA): TGCAGCGTTGAAAATAAGGGGAAAGGCTACACCTTC. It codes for CSVENKGKGYTF.

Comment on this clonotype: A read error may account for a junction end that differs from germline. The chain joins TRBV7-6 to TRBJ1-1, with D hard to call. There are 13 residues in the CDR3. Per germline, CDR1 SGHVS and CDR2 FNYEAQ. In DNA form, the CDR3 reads TGTGCCGGCAGCTTAAGGAGGAACACTGAAGCTTTCTTT. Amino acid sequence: CAGSLRRNTEAFF.

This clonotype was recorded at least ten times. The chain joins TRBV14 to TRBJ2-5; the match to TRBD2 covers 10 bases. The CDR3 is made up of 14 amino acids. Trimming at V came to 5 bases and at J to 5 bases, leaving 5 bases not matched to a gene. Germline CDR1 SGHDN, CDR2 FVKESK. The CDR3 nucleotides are TGTGCCAGCAGCGACCTAGCGGGAGACGAGACCCAGTACTTC. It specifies CASSDLAGDETQYF.

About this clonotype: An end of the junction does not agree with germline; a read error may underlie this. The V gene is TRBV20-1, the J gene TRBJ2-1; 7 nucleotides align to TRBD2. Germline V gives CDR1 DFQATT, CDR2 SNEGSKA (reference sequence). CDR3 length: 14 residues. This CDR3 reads CSAWPGLAASEHLF. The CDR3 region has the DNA TGCAGTGCTTGGCCCGGCCTAGCGGCGAGCGAGCATCTCTTC.

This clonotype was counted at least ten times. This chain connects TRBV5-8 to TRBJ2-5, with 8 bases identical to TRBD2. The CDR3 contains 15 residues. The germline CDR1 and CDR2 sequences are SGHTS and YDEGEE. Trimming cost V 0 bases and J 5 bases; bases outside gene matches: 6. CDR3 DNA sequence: TGTGCCAGCAGCTTGGCGGGGGGGCCCGGGGAGACCCAGTACTTC. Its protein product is CASSLAGGPGETQYF.

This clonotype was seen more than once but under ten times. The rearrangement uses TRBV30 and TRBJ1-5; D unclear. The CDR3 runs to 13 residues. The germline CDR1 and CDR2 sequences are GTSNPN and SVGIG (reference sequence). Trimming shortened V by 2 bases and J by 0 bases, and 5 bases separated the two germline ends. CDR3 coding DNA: TGTGCCTGGAGTCCCGGTAGCAATCAGCCCCAGCATTTT. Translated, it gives CAWSPGSNQPQHF. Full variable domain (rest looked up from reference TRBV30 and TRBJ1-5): SQTIHQWPATLVQPVGSPLSLECTVEGTSNPNLYWYRQAAGRGLQLLFYSVGIGQISSEVPQNLSASRPQDRQFILSSKKLLLSDSGFYLCAWSPGSNQPQHFGDGTRLSIL.

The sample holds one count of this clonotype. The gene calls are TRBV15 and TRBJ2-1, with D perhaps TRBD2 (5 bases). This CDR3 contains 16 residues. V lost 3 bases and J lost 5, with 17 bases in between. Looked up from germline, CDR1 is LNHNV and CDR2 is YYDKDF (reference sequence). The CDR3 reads CATSSVVGGSHNEQFF. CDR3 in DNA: TGTGCCACCAGCAGCGTAGTCGGTGGGAGTCACAATGAGCAGTTCTTC.

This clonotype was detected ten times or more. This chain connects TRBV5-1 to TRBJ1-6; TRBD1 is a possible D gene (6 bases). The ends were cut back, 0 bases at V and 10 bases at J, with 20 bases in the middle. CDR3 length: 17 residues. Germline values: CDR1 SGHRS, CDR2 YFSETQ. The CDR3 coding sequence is TGCGCCAGCAGCTTGGAACCCCAGGGGAGAAGAGGATCACCCCTCCACTTT. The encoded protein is CASSLEPQGRRGSPLHF.

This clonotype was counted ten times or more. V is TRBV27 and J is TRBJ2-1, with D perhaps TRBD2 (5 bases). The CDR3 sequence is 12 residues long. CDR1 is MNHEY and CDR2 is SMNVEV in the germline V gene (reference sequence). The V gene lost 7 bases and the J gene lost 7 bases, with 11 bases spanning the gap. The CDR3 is CASINRGNEQFF. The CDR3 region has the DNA TGTGCCAGCATTAATCGGGGTAATGAGCAGTTCTTC.

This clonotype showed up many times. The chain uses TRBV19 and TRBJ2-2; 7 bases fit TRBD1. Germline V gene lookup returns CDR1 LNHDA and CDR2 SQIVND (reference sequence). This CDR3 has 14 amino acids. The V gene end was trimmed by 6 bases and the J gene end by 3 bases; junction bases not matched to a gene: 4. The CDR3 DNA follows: TGTGCCAGTAGGACGACAGGGTACACCGGGGAGCTGTTTTTT. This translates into CASRTTGYTGELFF.

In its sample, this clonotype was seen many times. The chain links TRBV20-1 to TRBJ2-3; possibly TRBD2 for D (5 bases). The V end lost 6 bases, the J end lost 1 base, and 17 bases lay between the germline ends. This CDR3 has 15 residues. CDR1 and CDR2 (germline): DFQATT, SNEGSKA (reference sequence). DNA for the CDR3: TGCAGTGCCACATGGCCGGGAAGGGGCACAGATACGCAGTATTTT. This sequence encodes CSATWPGRGTDTQYF.

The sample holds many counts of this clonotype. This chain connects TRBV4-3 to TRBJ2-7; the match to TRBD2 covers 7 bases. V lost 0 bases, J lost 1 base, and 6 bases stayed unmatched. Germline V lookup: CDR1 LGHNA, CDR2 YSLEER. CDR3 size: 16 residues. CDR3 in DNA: TGCGCCAGCAGCCAAGATGTAAGGGGAGGGTCCTACGAGCAGTACTTC. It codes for CASSQDVRGGSYEQYF.

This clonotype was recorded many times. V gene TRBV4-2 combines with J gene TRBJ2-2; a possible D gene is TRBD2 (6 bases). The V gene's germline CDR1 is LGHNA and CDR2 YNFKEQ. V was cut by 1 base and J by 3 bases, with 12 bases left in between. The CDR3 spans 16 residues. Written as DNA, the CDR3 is TGTGCCAGCAGCCAAGCAGCGGAGGGGTACACCGGGGAGCTGTTTTTT. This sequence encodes CASSQAAEGYTGELFF.